The 3 T cell receptor beta chains below were found in one sample sequenced in a study of CD4 T cells in relation to SARS-CoV-2 and coronaviruses. Measured with immunoSEQ multiplex PCR; TCRdb has only the in-frame clones, and not every one. The sample holds some 19,000 clones, about three quarters seen once. Unexposed donor CD4+ T cells date from 2011-2018, before the COVID-19 pandemic. The cells were cultured for under twelve days before CD4+ T cells were isolated. Which antigens these TCRs recognize remains unknown. Sequenced input: CD4+ T cells from PBMCs, cultured in vitro. All receptors come from a human donor in good health.

The genes are TRBV7-2 and TRBJ2-7; tentative D call: TRBD1 (6 bases). V gave up 4 bases and J gave up 5 bases, with 18 bases separating them. CDR3 size: 15 residues. Germline lookup yields CDR1 SGHTA and CDR2 FQGNSA. CDR3 loop: CASSSGQPGWDEQYF. The CDR3 region has the DNA TGTGCCAGCAGCTCCGGACAGCCGGGTTGGGACGAGCAGTACTTC.

This clone was counted only a few times. This sequence joins TRBV27 and TRBJ2-7; the match to TRBD1 covers 9 bases. This CDR3 has 16 residues. With V trimmed by 7 bases and J by 3 bases, 13 bases remained unmatched. Per the germline V gene, CDR1 is MNHEY and CDR2 is SMNVEV (reference sequence). The CDR3 sequence is CASTTLSGTGLYEQYF. CDR3 coding DNA: TGTGCCAGCACAACACTCTCCGGGACAGGGCTCTACGAGCAGTACTTC.

The chain carries TRBV4-3 and TRBJ1-2, with D maybe TRBD1 (5 bases). Trimming removed 2 bases from V and 4 bases from J, with 14 bases in between. The CDR3 totals 15 residues. Germline CDR1 LGHNA, CDR2 YSLEER. Here the CDR3 DNA reads TGCGCCAGCAGCCAACATGTAGACAGCCTCTATGGCTACACCTTC. Protein sequence: CASSQHVDSLYGYTF.